The present TCR beta chain was sequenced within a study of OX40 agonist ivuxolimab in advanced cancers. The study in broad terms: The costimulatory receptor OX40 (CD134) was targeted by ivuxolimab, a fully human IgG2 agonistic monoclonal antibody. Intravenous ivuxolimab was administered to patients every 2 weeks at six dose levels: 0.01, 0.1, 0.3, 1.5, 3 and 10 mg/kg. Among the roughly 50 dose-escalation patients, some 19 had hepatocellular carcinoma, about 15 melanoma, 9 renal cell carcinoma and 9 head and neck cancer. In the dose-escalation cohort, around four fifths of patients were male, and the mean age was approximately 60 years, with a range of roughly 20 to 80. Patients were allowed to have had prior anti-PD-1, anti-PD-L1 or anti-CTLA-4 therapy, and approximately 40% of the dose-escalation patients had been treated with checkpoint inhibitors. Partial responses were achieved by three dose-escalation patients, of whom one had hepatocellular carcinoma and two had cutaneous melanoma. Peripheral TCRbeta sequencing was intended to test whether TCR sequence diversity was altered and clonal T-cell expansion was caused by ivuxolimab. The monotherapy dose-escalation portion (N of about 50 patients) of the phase I ivuxolimab trial is reported in the paper.

Genomic DNA was isolated from the sorted cells so that the TCRbeta CDR3 region could be sequenced. The immunoSEQ Assay was used for sequencing of TCRbeta CDR3 regions. What TCRdb holds here is the immuneACCESS table cut down to in-frame rearrangements. Part of the clones is not present; checked against another copy, under half of the missing clones reflect an unresolved V gene, and the others are unexplained. In this sample the table shows some 81,000 clones, 70% to 90% of which occur a single time. The top ten clonotypes cover just under 2% of the sample. Patients with autoimmune disease history or receiving systemic immunosuppression were excluded from the trial. Peripheral blood for TCR sequencing was collected from all dose cohorts at baseline, on cycle 4 day 1, and on cycle 7 day 1. The samples were drawn from a first-in-human, open-label, multicenter phase I dose-escalation trial of ivuxolimab. The trial enrolled adults with locally advanced or metastatic head and neck squamous cell, hepatocellular, melanoma or renal cell carcinoma. Before TCR sequencing, CD4+ T cells and CD8+ T cells from peripheral blood were sorted into separate populations.

What the research found in general, with its limitations: Antigen specificity was not determined for the clonally expanded peripheral T cells. Partial responders in the 0.1-3.0 mg/kg groups had among the lowest normalized peripheral clonal expansion, especially among CD8+ T cells. At doses of 0.1 to 3.0 mg/kg, clonal expansion of both CD4+ and CD8+ blood T cells was observed from baseline to week 6. After ivuxolimab, expanded clones were on average more numerous among CD8+ T cells than among CD4+ T cells. Low levels of normalized T-cell clonal expansion were also seen in some nonresponding patients.

According to the germline V gene (reference sequence), CDR1 reads SEHNR and CDR2 reads FQNEAQ. The V end loses 4 bases and the J end loses 6 bases, and a stretch of 20 bases separates them. The CDR3 covers 16 residues, taking in both the cysteine and the phenylalanine. Of the read, only the CDR3 DNA is kept; its 48 bases are in frame from base 1. With regard to this clone: Its target antigen remains unknown. Per-base quality was not reported, and no clone a single base away is much larger than it.

The TCR sequence derives from an adult with an advanced solid tumor such as melanoma, head and neck, liver or kidney cancer. The sequencing here drew on CD4+ or CD8+ T cells sorted from blood, taken in a trial of the OX40 agonist ivuxolimab. This receptor chain uses TRBV7-9 and TRBJ2-3; the D call is tentative, TRBD1 or TRBD2, as each matches 6 bases. The CDR3 region: CASSSPEGGGTDTQYF. Here is the DNA: TGTGCCAGCAGCTCCCCGGAAGGGGGAGGAACGGATACGCAGTATTTT.